This T cell receptor (beta chain) was sequenced during a study of Ad26.COV2.S vaccination and SARS-CoV-2 variants. Study-level information: Donor participated within the Ad26.COV2.S arm of the COV1001 trial. The vaccine Ad26.COV2.S was put into the muscle once, or twice with 56 days between.

V dropped 1 base and J dropped 9 bases, with 10 bases sitting between them. The CDR3 contains 14 residues. Per the germline V gene, CDR1 is SGHTA and CDR2 is FQGNSA. Sample treatment: 19 received Ad26.COV2.S at low or high dose, single or two shots; about 5 received placebo; per-sample allocation not given. After the first vaccine or placebo injection, samples were drawn on day 63. The administered vaccine (an Ad26 vector) expressed Wuhan-strain SARS-CoV-2 spike. Only in-frame clones appear in the TCRdb table, and some are missing; sequencing was by immunoSEQ multiplex PCR. The sample shows 200,000 to 300,000 clones, around nine tenths of them seen only once.

The TCR was taken from a person aged 18 to 59 who received the Ad26.COV2.S COVID-19 vaccine or a placebo. This chain joins TRBV7-2 and TRBJ1-6, with a weak D call TRBD1 (5 bases). The material sequenced was peripheral blood, taken in a trial of Ad26.COV2.S vaccine versus placebo. CDR3 coding DNA: TGTGCCAGCAGCTTAGAGGGGCTTCGTTCACCCCTCCACTTT. It codes for CASSLEGLRSPLHF.